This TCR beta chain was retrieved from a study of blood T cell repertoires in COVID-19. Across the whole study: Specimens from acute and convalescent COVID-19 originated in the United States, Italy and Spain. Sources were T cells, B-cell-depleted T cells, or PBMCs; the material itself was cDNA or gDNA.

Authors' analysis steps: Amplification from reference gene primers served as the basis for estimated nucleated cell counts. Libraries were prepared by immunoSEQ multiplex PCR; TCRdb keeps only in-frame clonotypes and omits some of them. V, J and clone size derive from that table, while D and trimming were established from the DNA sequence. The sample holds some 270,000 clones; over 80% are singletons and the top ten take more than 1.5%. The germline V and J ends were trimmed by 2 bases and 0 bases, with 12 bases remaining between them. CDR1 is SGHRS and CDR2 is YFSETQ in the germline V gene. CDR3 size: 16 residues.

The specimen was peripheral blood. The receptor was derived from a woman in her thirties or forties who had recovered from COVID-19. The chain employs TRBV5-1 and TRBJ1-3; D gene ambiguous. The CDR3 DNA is TGCGCCAGCAGCTTCGAGGGTTCCTACTCTGGAAACACCATATATTTT. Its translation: CASSFEGSYSGNTIYF. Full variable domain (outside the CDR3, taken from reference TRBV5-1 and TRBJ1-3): KAGVTQTPRYLIKTRGQQVTLSCSPISGHRSVSWYQQTPGQGLQFLFEYFSETQRNKGNFPGRFSGRQFSNSRSEMNVSTLELGDSALYLCASSFEGSYSGNTIYFGEGSWLTVV.